This T cell receptor beta chain is drawn from a study of shared clonotypes between healthy human individuals. Study information: Each donor's CD8 memory used one plate, CD8 naive two, each CD4 subset three.

The CDR3 loop spans 13 amino acids. CDR1 and CDR2 from the germline V gene are SGHAT and FQNNGV. Between the trimmed V and J ends, which lost 6 bases and 3 bases, there was a span of 11 bases. All donors qualified as healthy HIV-negative adults and had experienced no recent acute infections or vaccinations. Negatively enriched CD4+ T cells were divided by CD45RA into naive and memory. Each PCR replicate from the sorted subsets contained about 200 ng DNA, which is about 31,000 T cell genomes. Sequenced by immunoSEQ multiplex PCR; TCRdb stores in-frame clones only, minus some. The profile shows approximately 620,000 clones, around 97% of them singletons.

This receptor was identified in a woman aged 30 to 39 in good health. Sequencing was done on a sample of naive CD4+ T cells sorted from blood. Subset defined: CD45RA+ positively selected. The chain has TRBV11-2 and TRBJ1-2; D unresolved. CDR3 sequence reads: CASSPNRDYGYTF. CDR3 nucleotides: TGTGCCAGCAGTCCCAACCGGGACTATGGCTACACCTTC.